These 14 T cell receptor beta chains share one sample of origin, sequenced in a study of blood T cells in healthy people across ages. Then a second PCR, running about 6 to 11 cycles, was carried out with a sample-barcoded 5' primer and a J-beta primer mix. A single record per CDR3 protein comes from TCRdb applying MiXCR to the 5' RACE reads. The sample yields around 900,000 distinct CDR3 sequences, 29% seen once. Sequenced: blood. These receptors were collected from a woman aged 80 or older in good health.

The J gene is TRBJ2-6, the V gene TRBV7-2; D ambiguous. The V and J ends lost 2 bases and 2 bases respectively, with 7 bases between them. The length of the CDR3 is 15 residues. Looked up from germline, CDR1 is SGHTA and CDR2 is FQGNSA. The CDR3 spells CASSLLFPGANVLTF. The CDR3 DNA reads TGTGCCAGCAGCTTATTGTTCCCTGGGGCCAACGTCCTGACTTTC.

This clonotype was counted once. The chain recombines TRBV7-2 with TRBJ2-3; D is uncertain. The germline V gene encodes CDR1 SGHTA and CDR2 FQGNSA. This CDR3 region has 15 residues. The V gene lost 4 bases and the J gene lost 5 bases, with 16 bases spanning the gap. CDR3 coding DNA: TGTGCCAGCAGCTACGGGTCGCAATCGGGAGATACGCAGTATTTT. Its protein product is CASSYGSQSGDTQYF. Variable domain in full (rest from reference TRBV7-2 and TRBJ2-3): GAGVSQSPSNKVTEKGKDVELRCDPISGHTALYWYRQSLGQGLEFLIYFQGNSAPDKSGLPSDRFSAERTGGSVSTLTIQRTQQEDSAVYLCASSYGSQSGDTQYFGPGTRLTVL.

This clonotype was detected many times. The rearrangement joins TRBV7-2 to TRBJ2-6; TRBD2 aligns across 11 bases. Germline loops: CDR1 SGHTA, CDR2 FQGNSA. With 5 bases clipped from V and 0 bases from J, the junction kept 9 bases outside the gene matches. This CDR3 is built from 19 residues. The CDR3 spells CASSATIAGGFSGANVLTF. The CDR3 DNA reads TGTGCCAGCAGCGCCACCATAGCGGGGGGGTTCTCTGGGGCCAACGTCCTGACTTTC.

This clonotype was seen at least ten times. The V call is TRBV7-2, the J call TRBJ2-5; D not resolved. Looked up from germline, CDR1 is SGHTA and CDR2 is FQGNSA. The CDR3 has 12 amino acids. Trimming took off 5 bases at V and 2 bases at J, with 6 bases between the two ends. CDR3 loop: CASSTRQETQYF. Written as DNA, the CDR3 is TGTGCCAGCAGCACACGACAAGAGACCCAGTACTTC.

At least ten counts were recorded for this clonotype. This chain links TRBV7-2 with TRBJ2-5; tentative D call: TRBD2 (6 bases). Deletions cut 5 bases from V and 5 bases from J, with 18 bases between. The CDR3 runs to 15 residues. Germline assignment: CDR1 SGHTA and CDR2 FQGNSA. The CDR3 reads CASSLLLEGIETQYF. Written as DNA, the CDR3 is TGTGCCAGCAGCCTACTCTTGGAGGGGATTGAGACCCAGTACTTC.

In its sample, this clonotype was seen once. A much more abundant neighbour one base away suggests this may be a read error. V usage is TRBV6-1 and J usage is TRBJ2-7; the D gene could be TRBD1 or TRBD2 (5 bases each). Germline V gene sequence: CDR1 MNHNS, CDR2 SASEGT. The CDR3 is 18 amino acids. V was clipped by 10 bases and J by 2 bases, with 30 bases between them. For the CDR3, the DNA is TGTGCCAACAGGCCTGGAAGGGGAGTAGGGACCGCAACCTACGAGCAGTACTTC. This gives the protein CANRPGRGVGTATYEQYF.

In this sample, this clonotype turned up many times. The J gene is TRBJ1-2, the V gene TRBV4-1, with TRBD1 identical over 7 bases. Germline assignment: CDR1 MGHRA and CDR2 YSYEKL. V shed 1 base and J 4 bases; nucleotides not matched to a gene: 12. The CDR3 covers 17 residues. This CDR3 is CASSQGLWRQGPYGYTF. As DNA, the CDR3 is TGCGCCAGCAGCCAAGGTTTGTGGCGACAGGGTCCCTATGGCTACACCTTC.

A remark on this clonotype: With a much larger clone just one base away, this may be a read error. J is TRBJ1-2 and V is TRBV20-1; possible D gene TRBD1, 6 bases. The germline V gene has CDR1 DFQATT and CDR2 SNEGSKA (reference sequence). CDR3 length equals 13 residues. In DNA, the CDR3 is TGCAGTGCTAGACAAGGAGGGGGTCGGGGCTGCACCTTC. As protein: CSARQGGGRGCTF.

This clonotype was seen a handful of times. Mismatch with germline at one junction end may stem from a read error. The rearrangement joins TRBV7-7 to TRBJ1-2; possibly TRBD1 for D (5 bases). Germline V lookup: CDR1 SSHAT, CDR2 FNYEAQ (reference sequence). The CDR3 sequence is 13 residues long. The CDR3 DNA sequence: TGTGCTAGCAGTACCCAGGGACCCTATGGCTACACCTTC. Protein sequence: CASSTQGPYGYTF.

The gene calls are TRBV24-1 and TRBJ1-5; 7 bases are shared with TRBD1. The CDR3 sequence is 17 residues long. The ends lost 6 bases at V and 0 bases at J; junction bases unmatched: 10. Germline CDR1 reads KGHDR; CDR2 reads SFDVKD. CDR3 DNA: TGTGCCACCAGTCCGGTGAGACAGGGTTCTAGCAATCAGCCCCAGCATTTT. This encodes CATSPVRQGSSNQPQHF.

This clonotype was seen ten or more times. The chain uses TRBV18 and TRBJ2-7, with D unclear. Trimming removed 0 bases at V and 3 bases at J, with 9 bases between. CDR1 is KGHSH, CDR2 LQKENI, per germline. The CDR3 is 14 amino acids. The CDR3 DNA reads as TGTGCCAGCTCACCACCGGTAGATATCTACGAGCAGTACTTC. This codes for CASSPPVDIYEQYF.

The V call is TRBV2, the J call TRBJ1-4, with D unresolved. The CDR3 is 15 amino acids. V dropped 7 bases and J dropped 6 bases, with 18 bases sitting between them. The germline V gene encodes CDR1 SNHLY and CDR2 FYNNEI. For the CDR3, the DNA is TGTGCCAGCAAAGGGAGCCAGGACCGATATGAAAAACTGTTTTTT. Translation gives CASKGSQDRYEKLFF.

A word on this clonotype: This may be a read error, as it is one base from a much larger clone. J is TRBJ2-5 and V is TRBV6-2 or TRBV6-3, with unresolved D. This CDR3 is 16 amino acids long. Trimming removed 2 bases from V and 2 bases from J, with 15 bases in between. The germline V gene encodes CDR1 MNHEY and CDR2 SVGEGT. The CDR3 loop reads CASSYGWLPRQETQYF. DNA of the CDR3: TGTGCCAGCAGTTACGGTTGGTTACCGCGACAAGAGACCCAGTACTTC.

The chain uses TRBV7-9 and TRBJ1-5, with D perhaps TRBD1 (5 bases). CDR3 length equals 14 residues. Germline V gene lookup returns CDR1 SEHNR and CDR2 FQNEAQ (reference sequence). The ends were cut back, 0 bases at V and 7 bases at J, with 10 bases in the middle. For the CDR3, the DNA is TGTGCCAGCAGCTTAGCGGGGGTGCGACAGCCCCAGCATTTT. Translation: CASSLAGVRQPQHF.